What follows are 26 T cell receptor beta chains derived from one specimen sequenced in a study of cytotoxic CD8 clonotypes in ibrutinib-treated CLL. The method was immunoSEQ multiplex PCR; TCRdb's version includes in-frame clones alone and lacks a portion of them. The sample lists approximately 140,000 clones, approximately 90% occurring once. Here the sequenced sample was PBMCs, taken after 12 months of ibrutinib treatment. Receptors originate from a human donor with chronic lymphocytic leukemia.

The CDR3 DNA reads as TGTGCCAGCAGCTCCCGTGTTAGCTCCACAGATACGCAGTATTTT. Its protein product is CASSSRVSSTDTQYF. This chain uses TRBV11-2 with TRBJ2-3; no definite D call. CDR1 and CDR2 (germline): SGHAT, FQNNGV. The ends were cut back, 4 bases at V and 2 bases at J, with 13 bases in the middle. This CDR3 comprises 15 residues.

V gene TRBV13 combines with J gene TRBJ1-1; TRBD1 might be the D (5 bases). Trimming removed 5 bases from V and 5 bases from J, with 15 bases in between. Germline V gene data show CDR1 as PRHDT and CDR2 as FYEKMQ (reference sequence). The CDR3 loop spans 14 amino acids. The CDR3 reads CASSPYLGETEAFF. CDR3 DNA sequence: TGTGCCAGCAGCCCGTATTTGGGGGAAACTGAAGCTTTCTTT.

This chain joins TRBV9 and TRBJ2-7; 7 bases match TRBD2. In germline, CDR1 is SGDLS, CDR2 YYNGEE. The CDR3 runs to 15 residues. Germline trimming cut 0 bases from V and 2 bases from J; bases unmatched to any gene: 5. The CDR3 DNA reads as TGTGCCAGCAGCGTAGAGCGGGATATCCCCTACGAGCAGTACTTC. Translation gives CASSVERDIPYEQYF.

This chain links TRBV4-3 with TRBJ2-5, with a possible D match to TRBD1 (5 bases). The CDR3 is 15 amino acids. Germline CDR1 reads LGHNA; CDR2 reads YSLEER. With 0 bases removed from V and 5 bases from J, the gap between germline ends came to 13 bases. CDR3 DNA: TGCGCCAGCAGCCAAGAACGATCAGGGTGGGAGACCCAGTACTTC. It specifies CASSQERSGWETQYF.

This chain links TRBV29-1 with TRBJ2-7; D is perhaps TRBD1 or TRBD2 (5 bases each). Trimming took 3 bases from V and 5 from J, leaving 14 bases between them. Looked up from germline, CDR1 is SQVTM and CDR2 is ANQGSEA. The CDR3 sequence is 13 residues long. The CDR3 here is CSVEGGRGDEQYF. As DNA, the CDR3 is TGCAGCGTTGAGGGCGGGCGAGGGGACGAGCAGTACTTC.

The chain uses TRBV30 and TRBJ1-1; D unclear. The CDR3 extends over 13 amino acids. The ends were cut back, 0 bases at V and 5 bases at J, with 10 bases in the middle. Germline V gene data show CDR1 as GTSNPN and CDR2 as SVGIG (reference sequence). DNA of the CDR3: TGTGCCTGGAGTGTACTCGGGCAAACTGAAGCTTTCTTT. This codes for CAWSVLGQTEAFF.

V usage is TRBV28 and J usage is TRBJ2-7; tentatively, D is TRBD1 or TRBD2 (5 bases each). The V end was cut by 2 bases, the J end by 1 base, with 9 bases between. Germline assignment: CDR1 MDHEN and CDR2 SYDVKM. There are 14 residues in the CDR3. In nucleotides, the CDR3 is TGTGCCAGCAGTTTAGTGGGGGATTCCTACGAGCAGTACTTC. Amino acid sequence: CASSLVGDSYEQYF.

The chain employs TRBV18 and TRBJ2-5, with 8 positions matching TRBD2. Trimming removed 3 bases from V and 4 bases from J; junction bases left unmatched: 4. Germline-derived CDR1 and CDR2 are KGHSH and LQKENI. The CDR3 is made up of 14 amino acids. CDR3 sequence reads: CASSPPGGPETQYF. The CDR3 DNA is TGTGCCAGCTCACCCCCGGGGGGGCCAGAGACCCAGTACTTC.

The chain has TRBV5-1 and TRBJ2-1; 8 bases fit TRBD2. CDR1 and CDR2 (germline): SGHRS, YFSETQ. The CDR3 covers 14 residues. The trim removed 0 bases at V and 9 bases at J, leaving 5 bases unmatched. The CDR3 bases are TGCGCCAGCAGCTTGGCGGGAGGGCCAGGTGAGCAGTTCTTC. This translates into CASSLAGGPGEQFF.

The chain recombines TRBV6-5 with TRBJ2-1, with D possibly being TRBD1 (5 bases). Deletions cut 0 bases from V and 7 bases from J, with 16 bases between. Germline V gives CDR1 MNHEY, CDR2 SVGAGI. The CDR3 sequence is 16 residues long. CDR3 sequence reads: CASSYSGRAPPNEQFF. The CDR3 nucleotides are TGTGCCAGCAGTTACTCGGGGCGAGCGCCCCCTAATGAGCAGTTCTTC.

The chain employs TRBV5-8 and TRBJ1-5; D is unclear. CDR1 SGHTS and CDR2 YDEGEE come from the germline V gene. The CDR3 covers 15 residues. V lost 3 bases, J lost 3 bases, and 13 bases lay in between. CDR3 nucleotides: TGTGCCAGCAGCTCCATCCGGCCCCTCAATCAGCCCCAGCATTTT. It is translated as CASSSIRPLNQPQHF.

This clone was recorded only once. The chain links TRBV6-5 to TRBJ2-5, with TRBD2 identical over 9 bases. Germline V gives CDR1 MNHEY, CDR2 SVGAGI. This CDR3 has 15 residues. Trimming at V came to 5 bases and at J to 5 bases, leaving 9 bases not matched to a gene. The CDR3 sequence is CASSGTSMSAETQYF. The CDR3 DNA follows: TGTGCCAGCAGTGGGACTAGCATGTCAGCGGAGACCCAGTACTTC.

The chain joins TRBV25-1 to TRBJ2-3; 9 positions match TRBD2. Germline values: CDR1 MGHDK, CDR2 SYGVNS. This CDR3 is built from 16 residues. V dropped 3 bases and J dropped 6; count of bases not matched to a gene: 10. CDR3 bases: TGTGCCAGCAGTGATTTGAGTAGCGGGAGATCTGATACGCAGTATTTT. Translating gives CASSDLSSGRSDTQYF.

The chain couples TRBV6-5 to TRBJ2-1; D might be TRBD1 (6 bases). Deletions cut 6 bases from V and 4 bases from J, with 16 bases between. The CDR3 is 15 amino acids. Germline V CDR1 and CDR2: MNHEY, SVGAGI. The CDR3 nucleotides are TGTGCCAGCAGGTCCTCCCCAGGGGCTTACAATGAGCAGTTCTTC. This sequence encodes CASRSSPGAYNEQFF.

The chain recombines TRBV6-5 with TRBJ2-7, with D tentatively TRBD2 (5 bases). Germline CDR1 and CDR2: MNHEY and SVGAGI. V was trimmed by 2 bases and J by 6 bases, leaving 11 bases between them. The CDR3 spans 13 residues. The CDR3 DNA reads as TGTGCCAGCAGTTACACCGAGGGTAGCGAGCAGTACTTC. It encodes CASSYTEGSEQYF.

This chain joins TRBV28 and TRBJ2-7; TRBD2 matches at 10 bases. The V segment lost 6 bases and the J segment 2 bases; nucleotides outside the gene matches: 4. This CDR3 spans 14 amino acids. Per the germline V gene, CDR1 is MDHEN and CDR2 is SYDVKM. Written as DNA, the CDR3 is TGTGCCAGCAGATCTAGCGGGAGTCCCTACGAGCAGTACTTC. This gives the protein CASRSSGSPYEQYF.

The chain recombines TRBV28 with TRBJ2-7; TRBD2 agrees at 8 bases. Trimming cost V 2 bases and J 3 bases; bases outside gene matches: 9. CDR3 length equals 16 residues. Germline-derived CDR1 and CDR2 are MDHEN and SYDVKM. The CDR3 loop is CASSLPPGSGNYEQYF. The CDR3 coding sequence is TGTGCCAGCAGTTTACCTCCAGGTAGCGGGAACTACGAGCAGTACTTC.

The CDR3: CASSHNGLAGGAFF. The CDR3 DNA reads TGTGCCAGCAGTCATAACGGTTTGGCAGGGGGAGCTTTCTTT. The genes are TRBV28 and TRBJ1-1; 7 bases fit TRBD1. CDR3 length: 14 amino acids. After removal of 5 bases from V and 10 bases from J, the junction contained 13 bases not matched to a gene. Germline CDR1 MDHEN, CDR2 SYDVKM.

This chain connects TRBV6-5 to TRBJ2-7; D might be TRBD2 (6 bases). V was shortened by 6 bases and J by 4 bases, with 13 bases between the two germline ends. There are 13 residues in the CDR3. Germline lookup yields CDR1 MNHEY and CDR2 SVGAGI. The CDR3 DNA follows: TGTGCCAGCAGACGGGGAGGCGGATACGAGCAGTACTTC. It encodes CASRRGGGYEQYF.

CDR3 nucleotides: TGTGCCAGCAGCTTAGGGGGCCACGGGCTAGCGGGAAAAGAGACCCAGTACTTC. This codes for CASSLGGHGLAGKETQYF. The chain is built from TRBV7-6 and TRBJ2-5, with 9 bases fitting TRBD2. Germline CDR1 is SGHVS and CDR2 is FNYEAQ. The V gene end was trimmed by 1 base and the J gene end by 3 bases; junction bases not matched to a gene: 12. This CDR3 region has 18 residues.

The V and J genes are TRBV5-1 and TRBJ2-7; TRBD1 aligns across 7 bases. Germline CDR1 and CDR2: SGHRS and YFSETQ. Trimming cost V 4 bases and J 5 bases; bases outside gene matches: 9. The CDR3 has 14 amino acids. The CDR3 coding sequence is TGCGCCAGCAGCCCGGGACAGTCTAGGCACGAGCAGTACTTC. Protein sequence: CASSPGQSRHEQYF.

V usage is TRBV11-3 and J usage is TRBJ2-5, with TRBD1 as a possible D gene (6 bases). The CDR3 has 15 amino acids. The ends were cut back, 3 bases at V and 5 bases at J, with 16 bases in the middle. Germline CDR1 and CDR2: SGHNT and YENEEA. The CDR3 loop reads CASSFSDRSGETQYF. In nucleotides, the CDR3 is TGTGCCAGCAGCTTCTCCGACAGGTCAGGGGAGACCCAGTACTTC.

The rearrangement joins TRBV6-5 to TRBJ1-4; D is uncertain. This CDR3 has 12 amino acids. V was cut by 6 bases and J by 8 bases, with 10 bases left in between. The V gene's germline CDR1 is MNHEY and CDR2 SVGAGI. CDR3 bases: TGTGCCAGCAGCTGGACTCGGGAAAAACTGTTTTTT. Translation gives CASSWTREKLFF.

Here the CDR3 reads CASSLDGQAYEQYF. CDR3 DNA sequence: TGTGCCAGCAGTTTAGATGGGCAGGCCTACGAGCAGTACTTC. The chain uses TRBV28 and TRBJ2-7; the D is unclear. Germline CDR1 is MDHEN and CDR2 is SYDVKM. The CDR3 has 14 amino acids. Deletions cut 2 bases from V and 2 bases from J, with 10 bases between.

This sequence joins TRBV9 and TRBJ1-1; 10 nucleotides align to TRBD1. The germline CDR1 and CDR2 sequences are SGDLS and YYNGEE. V trimming: 0 bases; J trimming: 2 bases; junction bases outside the gene matches: 4. CDR3 length equals 16 residues. CDR3 DNA sequence: TGTGCCAGCAGCGTAGGCCGGGACAGGGGAAACACTGAAGCTTTCTTT. Amino acids: CASSVGRDRGNTEAFF.

This chain joins TRBV7-2 and TRBJ2-5; either TRBD1 or TRBD2 may fit D (5 bases each). Trimming stripped 5 bases from V and 5 bases from J, with 15 bases between. Germline V gene data show CDR1 as SGHTA and CDR2 as FQGNSA. The CDR3 has 14 residues. CDR3 DNA: TGTGCCAGCAGCCTCGGGCATGAGGGGGAGACCCAGTACTTC. Translating it yields CASSLGHEGETQYF. The complete variable domain, with remaining parts taken from reference TRBV7-2 and TRBJ2-5, reads GAGVSQSPSNKVTEKGKDVELRCDPISGHTALYWYRQSLGQGLEFLIYFQGNSAPDKSGLPSDRFSAERTGGSVSTLTIQRTQQEDSAVYLCASSLGHEGETQYFGPGTRLLVL.